This entry concerns a single T cell receptor beta chain. Its antigen is unidentified. 13 Jbeta primers and 60 Vbeta primers were used for the PCR. Profiled with immunoSEQ multiplex PCR; TCRdb holds only in-frame clones, not every one. The sample shows about 40,000 clones, almost 70% of them seen only once. The data originate from a study of cytomegalovirus exposure and HLA in healthy donors. Study-level findings and limits: The investigators catalogued 150 to 200 TCR beta chains as cytomegalovirus-associated.

Germline CDR1 reads SGHVS; CDR2 reads FNYEAQ. The CDR3 extends over 15 amino acids. The trim removed 5 bases at V and 6 bases at J, leaving 10 bases unmatched. The chain employs TRBV7-6 and TRBJ1-5; 7 positions agree with TRBD1. Specimen: PBMCs. The clonotype comes from a middle-aged man in good health and CMV-seronegative. The CDR3 coding sequence is TGTGCCAGCAGCCCCGGGAGGGGGCAAGGTCAGCCCCAGCATTTT. It is translated as CASSPGRGQGQPQHF.